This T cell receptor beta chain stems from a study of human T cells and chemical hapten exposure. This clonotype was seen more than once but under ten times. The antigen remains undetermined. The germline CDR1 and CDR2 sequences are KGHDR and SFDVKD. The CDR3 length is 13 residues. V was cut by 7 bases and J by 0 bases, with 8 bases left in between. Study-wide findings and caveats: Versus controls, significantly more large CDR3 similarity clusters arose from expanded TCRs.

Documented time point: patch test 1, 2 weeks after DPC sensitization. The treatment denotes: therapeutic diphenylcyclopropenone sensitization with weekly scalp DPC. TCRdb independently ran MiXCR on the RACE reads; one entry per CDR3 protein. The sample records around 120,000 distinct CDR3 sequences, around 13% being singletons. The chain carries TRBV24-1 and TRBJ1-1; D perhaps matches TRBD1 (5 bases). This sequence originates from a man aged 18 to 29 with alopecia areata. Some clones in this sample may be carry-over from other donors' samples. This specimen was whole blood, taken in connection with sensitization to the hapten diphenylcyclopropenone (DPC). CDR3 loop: CATRDSLNTEAFF. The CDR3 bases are TGTGCCACCAGAGACAGTCTGAACACTGAAGCTTTCTTT.